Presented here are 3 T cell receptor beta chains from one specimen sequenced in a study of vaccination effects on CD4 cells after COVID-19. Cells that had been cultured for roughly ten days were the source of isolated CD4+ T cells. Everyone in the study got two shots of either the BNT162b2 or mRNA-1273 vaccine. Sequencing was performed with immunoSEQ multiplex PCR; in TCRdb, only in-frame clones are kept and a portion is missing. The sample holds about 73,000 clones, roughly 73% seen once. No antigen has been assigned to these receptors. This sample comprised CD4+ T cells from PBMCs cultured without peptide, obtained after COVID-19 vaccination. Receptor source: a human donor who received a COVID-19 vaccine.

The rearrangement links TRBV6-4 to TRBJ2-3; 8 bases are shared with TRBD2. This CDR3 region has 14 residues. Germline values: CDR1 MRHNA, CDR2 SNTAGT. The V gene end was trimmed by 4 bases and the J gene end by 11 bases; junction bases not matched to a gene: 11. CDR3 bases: TGTGCCAGCAGTGTGGTGGCGGGGGGATTTGGGCAGTATTTT. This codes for CASSVVAGGFGQYF.

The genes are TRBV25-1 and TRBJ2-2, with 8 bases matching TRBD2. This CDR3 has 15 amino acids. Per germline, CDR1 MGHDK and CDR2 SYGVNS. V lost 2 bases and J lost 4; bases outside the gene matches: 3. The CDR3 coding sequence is TGTGCCAGCAGTGAAGTGGGACTAGTCACCGGGGAGCTGTTTTTT. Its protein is CASSEVGLVTGELFF.

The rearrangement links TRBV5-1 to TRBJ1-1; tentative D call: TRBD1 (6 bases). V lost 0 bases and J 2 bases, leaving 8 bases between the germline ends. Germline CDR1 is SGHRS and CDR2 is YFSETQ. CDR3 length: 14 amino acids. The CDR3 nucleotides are TGCGCCAGCAGCTTGGGGGACATAAACACTGAAGCTTTCTTT. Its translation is CASSLGDINTEAFF.